The clone carrying this T cell receptor (beta chain) was counted between two and nine times. This entry comes from a study of blood T cell repertoires in COVID-19. Background on the study: Researchers got acute and convalescent COVID-19 samples from the United States, Italy and Spain.

Germline loops: CDR1 SGHTS, CDR2 YDEGEE. The V and J ends lost 3 bases and 4 bases respectively, with 19 bases between them. The CDR3 is 16 amino acids. The data were produced by immunoSEQ multiplex PCR, yet TCRdb's version contains in-frame clones alone and is incomplete. Among 55,000 to 75,000 clones listed, 72% were seen once. Enrolment of Seattle patients took place during active infection, and they were followed longitudinally. The sequencing input was peripheral blood. The chain has TRBV5-8 and TRBJ1-1; D may be TRBD1 (5 bases). The sequence derives from an older woman with COVID-19, enrolled during active disease. CDR3 bases: TGTGCCAGCAGCTCTCAGGGACTCCGGAAAAGCACTGAAGCTTTCTTT. The encoded protein is CASSSQGLRKSTEAFF.